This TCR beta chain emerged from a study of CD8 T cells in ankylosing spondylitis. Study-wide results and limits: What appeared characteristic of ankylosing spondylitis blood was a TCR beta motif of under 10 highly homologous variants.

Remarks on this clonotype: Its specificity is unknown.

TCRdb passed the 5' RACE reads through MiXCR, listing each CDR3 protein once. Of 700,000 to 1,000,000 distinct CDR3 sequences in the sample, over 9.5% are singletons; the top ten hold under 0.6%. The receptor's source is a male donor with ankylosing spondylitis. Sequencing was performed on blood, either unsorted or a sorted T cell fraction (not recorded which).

CDR3 residues: CASSLGTEYYEQYF. The CDR3 nucleotides are TGCGCCAGCAGCTTAGGTACGGAATACTACGAGCAGTACTTC. The rearrangement uses TRBV5-1 and TRBJ2-7, with D uncertain. The CDR3 runs 14 residues. Trimming left V 2 bases short and J 3 bases short, with 12 bases between. Germline V gene sequence: CDR1 SGHRS, CDR2 YFSETQ.